What follows is one TCR beta chain and its context. Its antigen is undetermined. V lost 3 bases to trimming and J lost 0 bases; unmatched junction nucleotides: 14. This CDR3 comprises 19 residues. Looked up from germline, CDR1 is LGHNA and CDR2 is YSLEER. Using its own MiXCR run on the reads, TCRdb lists one record per CDR3 protein. This sample has approximately 300,000 distinct CDR3 sequences, with around a quarter found just once. The data belong to a study of T cell repertoires in cytomegalovirus infection. Study overall: Recently identified HLA-C-restricted CMV epitopes were used, and well-studied HLA-B-restricted CMV epitopes were used as well. Indications came from public TCR beta signatures; they pointed to CMV infection and to a matching HLA type. Notes on the study in general: HLA-C-restricted CMV-specific TCR beta clonotypes prevailed in the ex vivo response. Cumulative frequency (of public TCR beta family members) identified carriers of CMV plus the relevant HLA.

Sequences were derived from cultured PBMCs, sampled from culture after CMV antigen stimulation. The source is a human donor in good health (CMV status not recorded). Some clones in this sample may be carry-over from other donors' samples. The chain carries TRBV4-3 and TRBJ1-1; 9 bases match TRBD1. CDR3 in amino acids: CASSQGDRGKLGMNTEAFF. CDR3 sequence (DNA): TGCGCCAGCAGCCAGGGCGACAGGGGGAAGTTAGGAATGAACACTGAAGCTTTCTTT.